Following are 17 T cell receptor beta chains from one sample sequenced in a study of a mutant IDH1 vaccine in newly diagnosed glioma. Time point given: week 23, last vaccination. Alongside topical imiquimod, each dose of vaccine comprised 300 ug of mutant IDH1 20-mer peptide. No antigen is known for these receptors. Sequencing was performed with immunoSEQ multiplex PCR; in TCRdb, only in-frame clones are kept and a portion is missing. The sample shows roughly 76,000 clones, about 82% of them seen only once. Sequenced material: PBMCs, taken from a glioma patient whose treatment included an IDH1 peptide vaccine. The origin of the receptors is a man aged 25-45 years with glioma. Some clones in this sample may be carry-over from other donors' samples.

The chain is built from TRBV7-9 and TRBJ2-7, with D unresolved. V lost 1 base to trimming and J lost 0 bases, with 16 bases between them. Per germline, CDR1 SEHNR and CDR2 FQNEAQ (reference sequence). The CDR3 runs to 17 residues. CDR3 amino acids: CASSLGLGVRHSYEQYF. CDR3 bases: TGTGCCAGCAGCTTAGGGTTGGGCGTGCGTCACTCCTACGAGCAGTACTTC.

J is TRBJ1-4 and V is TRBV25-1; tentative D call: TRBD1 (5 bases). This CDR3 is built from 15 residues. Germline loops: CDR1 MGHDK, CDR2 SYGVNS. Between the trimmed V and J ends, which lost 0 bases and 8 bases, there was a span of 13 bases. The CDR3 DNA is TGTGCCAGCAGTGAATATGGTGCGAAGGGGGAAAAACTGTTTTTT. It encodes CASSEYGAKGEKLFF.

The DNA of the CDR3 is TGTGCCAGCTCCCCCGGACAAGGGTTAGGGAATGAGCAGTTCTTC. Residues: CASSPGQGLGNEQFF. The rearrangement joins TRBV18 to TRBJ2-1; weak D call: TRBD1 (5 bases). CDR3 length: 15 residues. Germline V gene data show CDR1 as KGHSH and CDR2 as LQKENI. Deletions cut 6 bases from V and 7 bases from J, with 19 bases between.

The chain combines TRBV6-1 with TRBJ2-5, with no clear D. The ends were cut back, 6 bases at V and 1 base at J, with 3 bases in the middle. CDR3 length equals 11 residues. Germline V lookup: CDR1 MNHNS, CDR2 SASEGT. In DNA form, the CDR3 reads TGTGCCAGCAGGACCCAAGAGACCCAGTACTTC. Encoded protein: CASRTQETQYF.

The chain combines TRBV6-6 with TRBJ1-2; D gene unclear. The V end was cut by 0 bases, the J end by 6 bases, with 8 bases between. The CDR3 has 13 residues. The germline gives CDR1 MNHNY, CDR2 SVGAGI (reference sequence). As DNA, the CDR3 is TGTGCCAGCAGTTACTCGGTGACTGATGGCTACACCTTC. As protein: CASSYSVTDGYTF.

The J gene is TRBJ1-1, the V gene TRBV29-1; D gene unclear. There are 13 residues in the CDR3. V lost 5 bases to trimming and J lost 1 base, with 11 bases between them. The germline CDR1 and CDR2 sequences are SQVTM and ANQGSEA. The CDR3 bases are TGCAGCGTTATCGACTTAAGGAACACTGAAGCTTTCTTT. Protein: CSVIDLRNTEAFF.

This rearrangement joins TRBV9 to TRBJ1-2; tentatively, D is TRBD1 (6 bases). V was trimmed by 0 bases and J by 4 bases, leaving 16 bases between them. The CDR3 spans 16 residues. Per germline, CDR1 SGDLS and CDR2 YYNGEE. CDR3 amino acids: CASSVGRRGYGYGYTF. CDR3 nucleotides: TGTGCCAGCAGCGTAGGCAGGAGGGGGTACGGCTATGGCTACACCTTC.

The genes are TRBV7-2 and TRBJ2-7; D not resolved. V was cut by 3 bases and J by 0 bases, with 9 bases left in between. CDR1 is SGHTA, CDR2 FQGNSA, per germline. The CDR3 spans 14 residues. The CDR3 sequence: CASSLSRSSYEQYF. The CDR3 bases are TGTGCCAGCAGCTTGTCTCGCAGCTCCTACGAGCAGTACTTC. Drawing the rest from reference TRBV7-2 and TRBJ2-7, the complete variable domain is GAGVSQSPSNKVTEKGKDVELRCDPISGHTALYWYRQSLGQGLEFLIYFQGNSAPDKSGLPSDRFSAERTGGSVSTLTIQRTQQEDSAVYLCASSLSRSSYEQYFGPGTRLTVT.

The V gene is TRBV29-1, the J gene TRBJ2-3; D is ambiguous. The germline V and J ends were trimmed by 4 bases and 1 base, with 6 bases remaining between them. There are 12 residues in the CDR3. Germline-derived CDR1 and CDR2 are SQVTM and ANQGSEA. The chain's CDR3 is CSVGERTDTQYF. For the CDR3, the DNA is TGCAGCGTTGGGGAACGCACAGATACGCAGTATTTT.

The chain recombines TRBV11-3 with TRBJ2-1; D assignment may be TRBD1 or TRBD2 (5 bases each). V was shortened by 0 bases and J by 6 bases, with 12 bases between the two germline ends. CDR1 and CDR2 (germline): SGHNT, YENEEA. The CDR3 runs 15 residues. The CDR3 is CASSLDPGHGNEQFF. CDR3 sequence (DNA): TGTGCCAGCAGCTTAGATCCGGGGCATGGCAATGAGCAGTTCTTC.

Only a few counts were recorded for this clone. This chain connects TRBV27 to TRBJ2-7; no clear D. With 3 bases removed from V and 2 bases from J, the gap between germline ends came to 8 bases. Germline V CDR1 and CDR2: MNHEY, SMNVEV (reference sequence). The CDR3 spans 13 residues. In nucleotides, the CDR3 is TGTGCCAGCAGTTTCGGGCTGACCTACGAGCAGTACTTC. Its translation: CASSFGLTYEQYF.

The chain recombines TRBV4-1 with TRBJ1-1; TRBD1 matches 9 bases. J gave up 4 bases and V 4 bases, and 7 bases lay outside the gene matches. This CDR3 is 15 amino acids long. Germline CDR1 is MGHRA and CDR2 is YSYEKL. The CDR3 spells CASSPGTGWGTEAFF. In nucleotides, the CDR3 is TGCGCCAGCAGCCCAGGGACAGGGTGGGGCACTGAAGCTTTCTTT.

This clone was seen a single time. V and J are TRBV4-1 and TRBJ2-7, with D possibly TRBD2 on 5 matching bases. V lost 1 base and J 0 bases, leaving 10 bases between the germline ends. Germline loops: CDR1 MGHRA, CDR2 YSYEKL. This CDR3 contains 15 residues. The DNA for the CDR3 is TGCGCCAGCAGCCAAGGTCCTAGCTTCTCCTACGAGCAGTACTTC. It encodes CASSQGPSFSYEQYF.

The V call is TRBV1, the J call TRBJ2-7. TRBV1 is tagged as a pseudogene. CDR3 length equals 15 residues. CDR3 coding DNA: TGCACCAGCAGCCACGCGACCGGGCCCTCGTACGAGCAGTACTTC. Encoded protein: CTSSHATGPSYEQYF.

V gene TRBV7-8 combines with J gene TRBJ1-1; D gene ambiguous. CDR1 SGHVS and CDR2 FQNEAQ come from the germline V gene. V gave up 3 bases and J gave up 12 bases, with 14 bases separating them. The CDR3 extends over 12 amino acids. The CDR3 DNA is TGTGCCAGCAGCTTCCACGGCGAGAGAACTTTCTTT. This sequence encodes CASSFHGERTFF.

The gene calls are TRBV4-1 and TRBJ2-1; TRBD1 might be the D (6 bases). In germline, CDR1 is MGHRA, CDR2 YSYEKL. Trimming removed 3 bases at V and 3 bases at J, with 9 bases between. This CDR3 has 14 residues. This CDR3 is CASSQGRGYNEQFF. The CDR3 DNA reads as TGCGCCAGCAGCCAGGGCAGGGGCTACAATGAGCAGTTCTTC.

The chain couples TRBV20-1 to TRBJ2-5; D is unresolved. The CDR3 is made up of 10 amino acids. The germline V gene encodes CDR1 DFQATT and CDR2 SNEGSKA (reference sequence). V was cut by 6 bases and J by 2 bases, with 4 bases left in between. CDR3: CSARQETQYF. DNA of the CDR3: TGCAGTGCACGACAAGAGACCCAGTACTTC.